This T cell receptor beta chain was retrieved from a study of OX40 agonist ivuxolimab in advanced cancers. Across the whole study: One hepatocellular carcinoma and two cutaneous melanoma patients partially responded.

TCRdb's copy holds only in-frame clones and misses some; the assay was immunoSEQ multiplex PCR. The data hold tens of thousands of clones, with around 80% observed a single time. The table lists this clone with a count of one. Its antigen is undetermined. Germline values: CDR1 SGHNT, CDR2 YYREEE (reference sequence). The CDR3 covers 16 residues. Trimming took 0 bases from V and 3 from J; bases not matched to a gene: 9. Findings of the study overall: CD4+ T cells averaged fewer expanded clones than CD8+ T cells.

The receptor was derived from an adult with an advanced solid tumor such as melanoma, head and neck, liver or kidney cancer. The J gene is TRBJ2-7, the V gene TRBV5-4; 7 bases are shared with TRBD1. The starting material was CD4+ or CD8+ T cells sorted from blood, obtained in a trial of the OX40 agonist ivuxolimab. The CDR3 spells CASSLASRTGDYEQYF. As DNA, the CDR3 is TGTGCCAGCAGCTTGGCCAGTAGAACAGGGGACTACGAGCAGTACTTC.